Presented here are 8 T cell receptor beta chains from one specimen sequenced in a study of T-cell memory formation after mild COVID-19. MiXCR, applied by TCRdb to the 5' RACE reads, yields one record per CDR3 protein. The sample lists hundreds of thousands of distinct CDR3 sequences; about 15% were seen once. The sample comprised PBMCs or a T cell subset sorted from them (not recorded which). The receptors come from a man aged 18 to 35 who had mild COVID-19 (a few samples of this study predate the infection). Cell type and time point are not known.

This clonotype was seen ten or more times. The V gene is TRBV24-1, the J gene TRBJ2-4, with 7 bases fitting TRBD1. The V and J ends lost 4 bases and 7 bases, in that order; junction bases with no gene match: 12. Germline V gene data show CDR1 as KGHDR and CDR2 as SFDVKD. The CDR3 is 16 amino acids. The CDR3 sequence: CATSEHLATGVNIQYF. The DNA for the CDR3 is TGTGCCACCAGTGAACATCTAGCTACAGGGGTGAACATTCAGTACTTC.

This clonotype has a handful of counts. The CDR3 loop reads CASSLAVAAGEAFF. The CDR3 DNA is TGTGCCAGCAGCTTAGCCGTGGCAGCGGGTGAAGCTTTCTTT. The chain has TRBV7-2 and TRBJ1-1, with D uncertain. In germline, CDR1 is SGHTA, CDR2 FQGNSA. V gave up 0 bases and J gave up 7 bases, with 12 bases separating them. This CDR3 is 14 amino acids long.

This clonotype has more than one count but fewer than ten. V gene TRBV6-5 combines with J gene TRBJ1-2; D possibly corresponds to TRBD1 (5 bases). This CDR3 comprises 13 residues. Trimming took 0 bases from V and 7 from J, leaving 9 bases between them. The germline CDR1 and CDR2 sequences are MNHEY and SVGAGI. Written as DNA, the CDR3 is TGTGCCAGCAGTTACTCTACAGGTAGTGGCTACACCTTC. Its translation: CASSYSTGSGYTF.

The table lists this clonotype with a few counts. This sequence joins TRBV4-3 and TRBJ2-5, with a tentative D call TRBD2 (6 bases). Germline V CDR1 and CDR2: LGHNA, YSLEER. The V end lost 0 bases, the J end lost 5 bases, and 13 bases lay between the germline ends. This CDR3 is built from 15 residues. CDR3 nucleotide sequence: TGCGCCAGCAGCCAAGATGCTCAGGGAGGTGAGACCCAGTACTTC. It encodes CASSQDAQGGETQYF.

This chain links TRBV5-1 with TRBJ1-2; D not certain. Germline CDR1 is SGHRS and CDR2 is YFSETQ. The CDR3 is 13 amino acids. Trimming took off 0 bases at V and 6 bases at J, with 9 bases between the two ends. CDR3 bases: TGCGCCAGCAGCTTGGCAGAGGCACATGGCTACACCTTC. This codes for CASSLAEAHGYTF. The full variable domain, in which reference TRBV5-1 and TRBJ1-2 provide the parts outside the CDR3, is KAGVTQTPRYLIKTRGQQVTLSCSPISGHRSVSWYQQTPGQGLQFLFEYFSETQRNKGNFPGRFSGRQFSNSRSEMNVSTLELGDSALYLCASSLAEAHGYTFGSGTRLTVV.

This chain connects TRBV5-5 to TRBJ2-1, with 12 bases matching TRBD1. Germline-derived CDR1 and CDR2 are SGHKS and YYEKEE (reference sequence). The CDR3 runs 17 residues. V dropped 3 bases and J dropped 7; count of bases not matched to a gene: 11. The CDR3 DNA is TGTGCCAGCAGCTCCAGGAACCCGGGACAGGGGGCTAATGAGCAGTTCTTC. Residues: CASSSRNPGQGANEQFF.

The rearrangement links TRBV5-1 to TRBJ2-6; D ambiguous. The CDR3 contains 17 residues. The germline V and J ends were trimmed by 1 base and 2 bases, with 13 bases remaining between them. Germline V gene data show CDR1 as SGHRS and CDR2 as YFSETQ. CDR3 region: CASSLFTARTGANVLTF. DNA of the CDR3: TGCGCCAGCAGCTTGTTCACAGCGAGAACTGGGGCCAACGTCCTGACTTTC.

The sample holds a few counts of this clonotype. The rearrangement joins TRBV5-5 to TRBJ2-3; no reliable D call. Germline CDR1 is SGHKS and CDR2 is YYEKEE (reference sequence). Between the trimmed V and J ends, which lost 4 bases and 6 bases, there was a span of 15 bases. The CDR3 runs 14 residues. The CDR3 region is CASSPIHSRDTQYF. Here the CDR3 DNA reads TGTGCCAGCAGCCCGATTCACTCGAGGGATACGCAGTATTTT.